This entry describes one T cell receptor beta chain. Its specificity is not known. TCRdb re-derived calls from the RACE reads in MiXCR, one entry per CDR3 protein. The repertoire has around 190,000 distinct CDR3 sequences, 20% to 25% of them found once; the top ten carry approximately 6.7%. Stated time point: patch test 1, 2 weeks after DPC sensitization. As to treatment: therapeutic diphenylcyclopropenone sensitization with weekly scalp DPC. The data were obtained in a study of human T cells and chemical hapten exposure. Study observations and caveats: Controls formed significantly fewer large CDR3 similarity clusters than expanded TCRs did.

Trimming stripped 8 bases from V and 5 bases from J, with 12 bases between. This CDR3 has 12 residues. CDR1 SGHAT and CDR2 FQNNGV come from the germline V gene. This sequence originates from a woman between 45 and 65 years old with alopecia areata. Some clones in this sample may be carry-over from other donors' samples. The J gene is TRBJ2-5, the V gene TRBV11-2; no firm D call. Sequencing was performed on whole blood, taken in connection with sensitization to the hapten diphenylcyclopropenone (DPC). The DNA of the CDR3 is TGTGCCAGCTCAGATCTTGGGGAGACCCAGTACTTC. Translating it yields CASSDLGETQYF.